One and the same sample provided the 2 T cell receptor beta chains below, sequenced in a study of breast tumors, draining lymph nodes, adjacent tissues. TCRdb redid the calling of the multiplex PCR reads with MiXCR, one entry per CDR3 protein. The sample holds over 200,000 distinct CDR3 sequences, roughly 32% seen once. Samples came from axillary lymph nodes draining the breast cancer. Sequenced sample: axillary lymph node tissue. The receptors shown here come from a female donor with breast cancer. Some clones in this sample may be carry-over from other donors' samples.

The chain joins TRBV20-1 to TRBJ2-1; D possibly corresponds to TRBD2 (6 bases). Trimming left V 6 bases short and J 8 bases short, with 20 bases between. The length of the CDR3 is 14 residues. The germline V gene has CDR1 DFQATT and CDR2 SNEGSKA (reference sequence). In nucleotides, the CDR3 is TGCAGTGCCGCGAGGAGTGGGGGGTCGCATGAGCAGTTCTTC. It specifies CSAARSGGSHEQFF.

This clonotype was detected ten times or more. The chain links TRBV9 to TRBJ1-3; no firm D call. The V end lost 7 bases, the J end lost 3 bases, and 2 bases lay between the germline ends. CDR1 is SGDLS, CDR2 YYNGEE, per germline. The CDR3 covers 10 residues. The CDR3 spells CASGGNTIYF. CDR3 nucleotide sequence: TGTGCCAGCGGTGGAAACACCATATATTTT.